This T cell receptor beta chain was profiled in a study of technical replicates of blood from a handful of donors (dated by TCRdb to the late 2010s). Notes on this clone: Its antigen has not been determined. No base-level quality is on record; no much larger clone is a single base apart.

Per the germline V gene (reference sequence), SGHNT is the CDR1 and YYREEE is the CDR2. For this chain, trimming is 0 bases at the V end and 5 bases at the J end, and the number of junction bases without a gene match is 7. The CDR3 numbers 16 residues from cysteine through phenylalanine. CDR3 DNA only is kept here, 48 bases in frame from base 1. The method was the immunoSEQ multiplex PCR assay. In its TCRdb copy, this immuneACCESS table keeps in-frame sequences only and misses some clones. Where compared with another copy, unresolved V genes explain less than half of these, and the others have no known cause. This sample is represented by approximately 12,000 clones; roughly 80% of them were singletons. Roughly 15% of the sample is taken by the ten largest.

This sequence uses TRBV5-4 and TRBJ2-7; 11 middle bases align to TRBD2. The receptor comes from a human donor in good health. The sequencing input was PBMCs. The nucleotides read TGTGCCAGCAGCTTGGGATTTACTAGCGGGAGAGACGAGCAGTACTTC. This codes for CASSLGFTSGRDEQYF.